This entry describes one T cell receptor (beta chain). Its antigen is as yet unknown. Sequenced by immunoSEQ multiplex PCR; TCRdb stores in-frame clones only, minus some. The data show 90,000 to 120,000 clones, approximately 95% seen once. The data were obtained in a study of cytomegalovirus exposure and HLA in healthy donors. The donors belonged to the roughly 120-subject validation cohort, separate from the roughly 700-subject first cohort. The study's findings and limits: Most TCRs appeared rarely, but some public TCRs recurred in many donors.

The sequenced material came from PBMCs. This clonotype originated in a woman aged 18-29 years in good health and CMV-seronegative.

CDR3: CASSSGGGRSNYGYTF. Written as DNA, the CDR3 is TGTGCCAGCAGTTCTGGGGGCGGACGCTCTAACTATGGCTACACCTTC. The chain carries TRBV28 and TRBJ1-2, with D possibly matching TRBD1 (6 bases). Germline CDR1 MDHEN, CDR2 SYDVKM. CDR3 length equals 16 residues. Trimming stripped 4 bases from V and 0 bases from J, with 15 bases between.